Following are 16 T cell receptor beta chains from one sample sequenced in a study of shared clonotypes between healthy human individuals (dated by TCRdb to about 2020). The method behind the library was the immunoSEQ multiplex PCR assay. Not all clones reach the TCRdb copy of this immuneACCESS table, which keeps in-frame sequences only. Checked studies attribute under half of the gap to unresolved V genes and leave the rest unexplained. The sample table records 2,100,000 or so clones; under 97% of these occur just once. The biggest ten clones account for around 0.13% of the sample. What was sequenced was naive CD4+ T cells sorted from blood. The intended sense of this specimen's cell subset or site label: CD45RA+ positively selected. The receptors originated from a man aged 18 to 35 in good health.

The V and J genes are TRBV5-1 and TRBJ2-7; the match to TRBD1 covers 9 bases. Germline loops: CDR1 SGHRS, CDR2 YFSETQ. Unmatched junction bases numbered 10, after V lost 4 bases and J lost 2 bases. This CDR3 spans 16 amino acids. The CDR3 loop reads CASSEFRDRETYEQYF. Here the CDR3 DNA reads TGCGCCAGCAGCGAATTCCGGGACAGGGAGACCTACGAGCAGTACTTC.

The chain links TRBV11-2 to TRBJ2-1; D unresolved. The germline V and J ends were trimmed by 4 bases and 1 base, with 11 bases remaining between them. CDR3 size: 15 residues. CDR1 and CDR2 from the germline V gene are SGHAT and FQNNGV. The CDR3 loop is CASSSGRISYNEQFF. The CDR3 DNA follows: TGTGCCAGCAGCTCTGGACGGATTTCCTACAATGAGCAGTTCTTC.

The rearrangement links TRBV7-2 to TRBJ2-1; D remains ambiguous. Germline CDR1 SGHTA, CDR2 FQGNSA. V was trimmed by 9 bases and J by 7 bases, leaving 16 bases between them. The CDR3 totals 13 residues. The CDR3: CASRNNPRNEQFF. CDR3 DNA sequence: TGTGCCAGTAGAAATAATCCCAGAAATGAGCAGTTCTTC.

This chain uses TRBV28 with TRBJ1-2; D remains unclear. The V end lost 6 bases, the J end lost 7 bases, and 18 bases lay between the germline ends. Germline V gene sequence: CDR1 MDHEN, CDR2 SYDVKM. This CDR3 contains 14 residues. CDR3 nucleotide sequence: TGTGCCAGCAGCCTAAGAGGTCGGGGTTCTGGCTACACCTTC. Translation: CASSLRGRGSGYTF.

This chain uses TRBV10-2 with TRBJ2-2; weak D call: TRBD2 (6 bases). V was trimmed by 7 bases and J by 4 bases, leaving 10 bases between them. This CDR3 comprises 13 residues. Germline CDR1 is WSHSY and CDR2 is SAAADI. CDR3 amino acids: CASTRDSTGELFF. CDR3 DNA sequence: TGCGCCAGCACGCGGGATAGCACCGGGGAGCTGTTTTTT.

The chain combines TRBV30 with TRBJ2-7; tentatively, D is TRBD1 or TRBD2 (5 bases each). This CDR3 contains 15 residues. The V end lost 2 bases, the J end lost 3 bases, and 17 bases lay between the germline ends. Germline CDR1 is GTSNPN and CDR2 is SVGIG (reference sequence). Written as DNA, the CDR3 is TGTGCCTGGAGTCCACCTACCGGGGCTTACTACGAGCAGTACTTC. It yields the protein CAWSPPTGAYYEQYF.

V gene TRBV5-4 combines with J gene TRBJ2-3; D unclear. V lost 0 bases, J lost 15 bases, and 14 bases lay in between. The CDR3 length is 12 residues. Germline CDR1 reads SGHNT; CDR2 reads YYREEE (reference sequence). As DNA, the CDR3 is TGTGCCAGCAGCTTGGAATCAGGCCGCTTCTATTTT. It codes for CASSLESGRFYF.

V is TRBV5-4 and J is TRBJ2-5; 8 bases match TRBD1. The germline V gene encodes CDR1 SGHNT and CDR2 YYREEE (reference sequence). V was pared by 4 bases and J by 2 bases, with 7 bases of the junction left unmatched. The CDR3 length is 15 residues. CDR3 residues: CASSKTGDSQETQYF. The CDR3 nucleotides read TGTGCCAGCAGCAAGACAGGGGACTCACAAGAGACCCAGTACTTC.

This clone was detected a few times. Other DNA sequences in the sample encode the same CDR3. The chain employs TRBV5-1 and TRBJ1-1; 9 bases are a match to TRBD1. Per the germline V gene, CDR1 is SGHRS and CDR2 is YFSETQ. With V trimmed by 3 bases and J by 1 base, 1 base remained unmatched. CDR3 length: 14 residues. Here the CDR3 reads CASSSDRGNTEAFF. The CDR3 DNA reads as TGCGCCAGCAGCTCGGACAGGGGGAACACTGAAGCTTTCTTT.

Note on this clone: Other nucleotide sequences in the sample specify the same CDR3. The CDR3 here is CASSLGGAGNTIYF. DNA for the CDR3: TGTGCCAGCAGCTTAGGGGGGGCAGGAAACACCATATATTTT. The gene calls are TRBV11-2 and TRBJ1-3, with TRBD1 as a possible D gene (6 bases). Trimming took 1 base from V and 4 from J, leaving 8 bases between them. The CDR3 contains 14 residues. Germline V gene sequence: CDR1 SGHAT, CDR2 FQNNGV.

V usage is TRBV30 and J usage is TRBJ2-7, with D hard to call. Trimming stripped 2 bases from V and 4 bases from J, with 12 bases between. This CDR3 has 13 residues. Germline V gene data show CDR1 as GTSNPN and CDR2 as SVGIG (reference sequence). This CDR3 reads CAWSPQSGYEQYF. The CDR3 DNA is TGTGCCTGGAGTCCACAATCTGGGTACGAGCAGTACTTC.

V usage is TRBV6-5 and J usage is TRBJ2-1; 7 positions match TRBD1. Germline V gene data show CDR1 as MNHEY and CDR2 as SVGAGI. V shed 4 bases and J 0 bases; nucleotides not matched to a gene: 6. This CDR3 has 16 amino acids. This chain's CDR3 is CASSSDRKSSYNEQFF. CDR3 coding DNA: TGTGCCAGCAGTTCGGACAGGAAGAGCTCCTACAATGAGCAGTTCTTC.

This clone appeared once. The chain couples TRBV5-5 to TRBJ1-2; D not certain. CDR3 size: 11 residues. Trimming took 7 bases from V and 3 from J, leaving 7 bases between them. Looked up from germline, CDR1 is SGHKS and CDR2 is YYEKEE (reference sequence). CDR3 loop: CASALDYGYTF. Here the CDR3 DNA reads TGTGCCAGCGCTCTAGACTATGGCTACACCTTC.

V is TRBV27 and J is TRBJ1-2; D may be TRBD1 (6 bases). Germline loops: CDR1 MNHEY, CDR2 SMNVEV (reference sequence). V shed 6 bases and J shed 2 bases, with 10 bases lying between them. The CDR3 consists of 13 residues. The CDR3 coding sequence is TGTGCCAGCAGGAGGGACACCAACTATGGCTACACCTTC. This encodes CASRRDTNYGYTF.

The J gene is TRBJ1-1, the V gene TRBV7-9; no reliable D call. CDR3 length: 16 residues. Germline-derived CDR1 and CDR2 are SEHNR and FQNEAQ (reference sequence). V was shortened by 0 bases and J by 0 bases, with 11 bases between the two germline ends. This chain's CDR3 is CASSLARGNMNTEAFF. Here the CDR3 DNA reads TGTGCCAGCAGCTTAGCGAGAGGAAACATGAACACTGAAGCTTTCTTT.

The gene calls are TRBV6-6 and TRBJ1-1; D ambiguous. The germline V gene has CDR1 MNHNY and CDR2 SVGAGI (reference sequence). V was shortened by 0 bases and J by 5 bases, with 13 bases between the two germline ends. The CDR3 is made up of 15 amino acids. The DNA of the CDR3 is TGTGCCAGCAGTTACTCGAGAAATCCGAGGACTGAAGCTTTCTTT. It specifies CASSYSRNPRTEAFF.